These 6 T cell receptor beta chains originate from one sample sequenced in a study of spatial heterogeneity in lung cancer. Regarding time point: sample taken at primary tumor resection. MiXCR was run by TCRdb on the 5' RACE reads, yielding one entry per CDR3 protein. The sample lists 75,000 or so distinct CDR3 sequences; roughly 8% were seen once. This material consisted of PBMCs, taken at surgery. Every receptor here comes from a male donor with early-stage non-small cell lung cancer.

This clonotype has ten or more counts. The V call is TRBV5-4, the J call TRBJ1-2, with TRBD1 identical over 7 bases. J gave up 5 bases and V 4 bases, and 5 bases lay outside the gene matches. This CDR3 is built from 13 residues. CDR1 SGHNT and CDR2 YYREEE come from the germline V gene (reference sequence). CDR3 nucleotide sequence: TGTGCCAGCAGCCCTGACAGGGAATATGGCTACACCTTC. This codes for CASSPDREYGYTF. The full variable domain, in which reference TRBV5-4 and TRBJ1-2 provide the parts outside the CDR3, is ETGVTQSPTHLIKTRGQQVTLRCSSQSGHNTVSWYQQALGQGPQFIFQYYREEENGRGNFPPRFSGLQFPNYSSELNVNALELDDSALYLCASSPDREYGYTFGSGTRLTVV.

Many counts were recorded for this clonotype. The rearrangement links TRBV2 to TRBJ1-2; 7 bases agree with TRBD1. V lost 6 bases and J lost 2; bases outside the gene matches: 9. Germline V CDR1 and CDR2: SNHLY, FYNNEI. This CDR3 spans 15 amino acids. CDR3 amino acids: CASRRTGLTNYGYTF. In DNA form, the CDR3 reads TGTGCCAGCAGGAGGACAGGACTTACGAACTATGGCTACACCTTC.

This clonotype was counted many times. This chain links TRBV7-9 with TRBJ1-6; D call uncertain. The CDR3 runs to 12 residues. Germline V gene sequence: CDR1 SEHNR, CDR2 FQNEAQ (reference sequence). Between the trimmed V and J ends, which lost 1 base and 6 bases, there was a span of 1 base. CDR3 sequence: CASSLVNSPLHF. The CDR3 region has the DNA TGTGCCAGCAGCTTAGTTAATTCACCCCTCCACTTT.

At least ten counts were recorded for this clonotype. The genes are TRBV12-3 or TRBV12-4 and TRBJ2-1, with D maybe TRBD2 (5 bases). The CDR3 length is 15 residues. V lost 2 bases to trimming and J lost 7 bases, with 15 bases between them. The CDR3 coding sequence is TGTGCCAGCAGTTTATTGGTGGGAGTGGGAAATGAGCAGTTCTTC. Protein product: CASSLLVGVGNEQFF.

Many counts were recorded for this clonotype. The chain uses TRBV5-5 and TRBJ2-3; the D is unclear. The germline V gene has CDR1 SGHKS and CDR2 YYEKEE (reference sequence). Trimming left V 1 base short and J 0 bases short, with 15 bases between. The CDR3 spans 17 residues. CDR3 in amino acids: CASSLLLGQESTDTQYF. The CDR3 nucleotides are TGTGCCAGCAGCTTGTTGCTAGGGCAGGAGAGCACAGATACGCAGTATTTT.

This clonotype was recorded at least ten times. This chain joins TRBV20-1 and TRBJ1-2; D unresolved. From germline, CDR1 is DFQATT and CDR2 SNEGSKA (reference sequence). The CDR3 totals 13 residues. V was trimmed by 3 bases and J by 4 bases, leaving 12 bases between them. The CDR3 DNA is TGCAGTGCTAGCCCAGACGGAGGCTATGGCTACACCTTC. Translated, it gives CSASPDGGYGYTF.